The TCR beta chain described here comes from a study of T cells in Graves' hyperthyroidism and ophthalmopathy. RNA transcripts yielded amplified TCR beta CDR3 regions. The TCR CDR3 first-round RT-PCR relied on the HTBI primer set. TCRdb processed the multiplex PCR reads anew with MiXCR; each CDR3 protein has one entry. The sample yields 750,000 to 950,000 distinct CDR3 sequences, over 35% seen once. Stable disease denoted Graves' hyperthyroidism without ophthalmopathy progression within 18 months. Subjects aged 18 to 65 presented with newly diagnosed hyperthyroidism of less than 2 months' duration. Based on clinical symptoms, serum thyroxine and TRAb, thyroid ultrasound and orbital computed tomography, diagnoses were reached. In its sample, this clonotype was seen a few times. A read error may account for a junction end that differs from germline. Per germline, CDR1 SGHTA and CDR2 FQGNSA. CDR3 length: 15 amino acids.

The rearrangement uses TRBV7-2 and TRBJ2-5; the D is unclear. The sequenced sample was blood. This receptor was obtained from a man aged 18 to 29 with Graves' hyperthyroidism. The CDR3 is CASSTGWVREETQYF. CDR3 nucleotides: TGCGCCAGCAGCACCGGTTGGGTCCGAGAAGAGACCCAGTACTTC. The full variable domain, completed using reference TRBV7-2 and TRBJ2-5, is GAGVSQSPSNKVTEKGKDVELRCDPISGHTALYWYRQSLGQGLEFLIYFQGNSAPDKSGLPSDRFSAERTGGSVSTLTIQRTQQEDSAVYLCASSTGWVREETQYFGPGTRLLVL.